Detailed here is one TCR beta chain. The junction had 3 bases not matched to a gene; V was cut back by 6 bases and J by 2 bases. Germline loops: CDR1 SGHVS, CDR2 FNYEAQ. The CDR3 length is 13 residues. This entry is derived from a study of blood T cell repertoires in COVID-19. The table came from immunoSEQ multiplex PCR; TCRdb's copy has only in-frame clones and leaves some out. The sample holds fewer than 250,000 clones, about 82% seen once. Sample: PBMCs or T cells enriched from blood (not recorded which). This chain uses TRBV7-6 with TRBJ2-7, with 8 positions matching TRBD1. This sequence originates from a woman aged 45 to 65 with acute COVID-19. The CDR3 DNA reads TGTGCCAGCAGTCGACAGGGGACCTACGAGCAGTACTTC. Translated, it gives CASSRQGTYEQYF.